Sequencing of this TCR beta chain was carried out in a study of PD-1 blockade in classical Hodgkin lymphoma. Note on this clone: The antigen remains undetermined.

Trimming left V 2 bases short and J 2 bases short, with 11 bases between. Germline V lookup: CDR1 SGHVS, CDR2 FNYEAQ. The CDR3 is 15 amino acids. Time point denoted: newly diagnosed, previously untreated cHL patient sample. From thawed PBMCs, magnetic negative selection was used to isolate the CD8+ T cells. It was PBMCs in newly diagnosed, untreated classical Hodgkin lymphoma that served as comparison. Study-wide results and caveats: Causes of the repertoire differences remain undefined, possibly disease activity or prior therapy.

Measured with immunoSEQ multiplex PCR; TCRdb has only the in-frame clones, and not every one. The sample lists about 3,200 clones, about 80% occurring once. The sequenced material came from CD8+ T cells from blood. This receptor was obtained from a human donor with classical Hodgkin lymphoma. The chain employs TRBV7-6 and TRBJ2-3, with D tentatively TRBD2 (5 bases). This CDR3 reads CASSLSPGNTDTQYF. CDR3 coding DNA: TGTGCCAGCAGCTTAAGTCCGGGGAACACAGATACGCAGTATTTT.